This T cell receptor (beta chain) came from a study of cytomegalovirus exposure and HLA in healthy donors. Donors had nominal health at sampling but likely had unrecorded immune exposures. For this clone: Its antigen is still unknown.

Germline-derived CDR1 and CDR2 are SGHRS and YFSETQ. J lost 8 bases, V lost 0 bases, and 5 bases had no gene match. The CDR3 consists of 14 residues. Whole-study results and caveats: The authors excluded some V segments, including TRBV6-2 and TRBV6-3, as indistinguishable. When presence/absence was analysed, sequencing depth was taken to be roughly uniform across donors. Analysis was carried out at a later point, and it linked a missense DCLRE1C variant to TCR beta V- and J-gene trimming.

The PCR ran on 60 Vbeta and 13 Jbeta primers. Sequencing used immunoSEQ multiplex PCR; TCRdb keeps in-frame clones, though not all of them. The sample has fewer than 85,000 clones, 65% to 80% seen once. The sample comprised PBMCs. This chain uses TRBV5-1 with TRBJ2-1, with 7 positions matching TRBD2. The receptor was derived from a woman aged 40 to 50 in good health and CMV-seropositive. The CDR3 reads CASSLERDLHEQFF. The CDR3 nucleotides read TGCGCCAGCAGCTTGGAGCGGGACCTCCATGAGCAGTTCTTC.